Given below is one T cell receptor beta chain in context. The data are from a study of blood T cell repertoires in COVID-19. Overall study: T cells, B-cell-depleted T cells, or PBMCs supplied cDNA or gDNA.

Deletions cut 5 bases from V and 4 bases from J, with 11 bases between. This CDR3 is 13 amino acids long. The V gene's germline CDR1 is SGHAT and CDR2 FQNNGV. Profiling relied on immunoSEQ multiplex PCR, and the TCRdb table lists in-frame clones only, not all of them. The data hold about 70,000 clones, with 75% to 90% observed a single time. Sequenced: peripheral blood. This clonotype originated in a man aged 65 to 79 who had recovered from COVID-19. The V gene is TRBV11-2, the J gene TRBJ1-2; D call uncertain. CDR3 amino acids: CASSITAIYGYTF. In DNA form, the CDR3 reads TGTGCCAGCAGCATAACAGCTATCTATGGCTACACCTTC.